The clone carrying this T cell receptor beta chain was seen ten or more times. No antigen is known for it. The sample originates from a study of identical twins. Findings and limits, study-wide: Models underestimated out-of-frame TCR alpha sharing in monozygotic twins.

TCRdb ran MiXCR on the 5' RACE reads and lists one entry per CDR3 protein. This table has 500,000 or so distinct CDR3 sequences, about 13% appearing once. These same data were also listed under a study on yellow fever vaccine responses in identical twins.

Sequencing input: CD4+ T cells sorted from blood. The TCR originated in a woman between 18 and 29 years old in good health.

The CDR3 reads CSASSRESGYTF. CDR3 bases: TGCAGTGCTAGTAGTAGGGAATCCGGCTACACCTTC. J is TRBJ1-2 and V is TRBV20-1; D not certain. Trimming left V 3 bases short and J 8 bases short, with 13 bases between. The CDR3 sequence is 12 residues long. Germline V gene data show CDR1 as DFQATT and CDR2 as SNEGSKA (reference sequence).